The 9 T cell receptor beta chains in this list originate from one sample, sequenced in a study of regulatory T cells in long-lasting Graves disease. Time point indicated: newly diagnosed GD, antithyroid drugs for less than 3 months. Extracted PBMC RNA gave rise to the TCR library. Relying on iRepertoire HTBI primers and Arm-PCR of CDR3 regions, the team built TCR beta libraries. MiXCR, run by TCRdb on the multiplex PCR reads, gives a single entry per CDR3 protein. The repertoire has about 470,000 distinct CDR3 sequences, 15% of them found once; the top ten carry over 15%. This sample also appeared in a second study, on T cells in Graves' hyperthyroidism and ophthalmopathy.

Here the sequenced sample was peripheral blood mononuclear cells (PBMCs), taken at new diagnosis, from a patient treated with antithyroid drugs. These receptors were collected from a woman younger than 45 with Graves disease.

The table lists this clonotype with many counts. Written as DNA, the CDR3 is TGCAGCGTACTGGGCCTACCCAGTGGCCTAGCGGGAGTTCTAGAGACCCAGTACTTC. It is translated as CSVLGLPSGLAGVLETQYF. The genes are TRBV29-1 and TRBJ2-5; 10 bases map to TRBD2. The CDR3 consists of 19 residues. Germline V gene sequence: CDR1 SQVTM, CDR2 ANQGSEA. The V gene end was trimmed by 6 bases and the J gene end by 4 bases; junction bases not matched to a gene: 23.

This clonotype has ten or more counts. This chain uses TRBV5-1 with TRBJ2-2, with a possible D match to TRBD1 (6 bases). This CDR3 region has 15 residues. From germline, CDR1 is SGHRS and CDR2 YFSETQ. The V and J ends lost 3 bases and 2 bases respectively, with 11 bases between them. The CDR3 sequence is CASSWDTSNTGELFF. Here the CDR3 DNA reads TGCGCCAGCAGCTGGGACACATCCAACACCGGGGAGCTGTTTTTT.

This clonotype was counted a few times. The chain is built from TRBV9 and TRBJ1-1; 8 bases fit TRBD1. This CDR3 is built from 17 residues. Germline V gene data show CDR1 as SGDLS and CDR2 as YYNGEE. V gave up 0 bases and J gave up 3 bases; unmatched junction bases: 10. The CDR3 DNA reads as TGTGCCAGCAGCGTAGACCCTTCGACAGGGGTGGACACTGAAGCTTTCTTT. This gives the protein CASSVDPSTGVDTEAFF.

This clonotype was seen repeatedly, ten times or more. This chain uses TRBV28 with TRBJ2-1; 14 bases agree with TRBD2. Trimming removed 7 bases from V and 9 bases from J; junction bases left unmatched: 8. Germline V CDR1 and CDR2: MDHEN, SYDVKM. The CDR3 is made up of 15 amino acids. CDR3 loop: CASTGLAGGGGEQFF. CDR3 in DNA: TGTGCCAGCACAGGACTAGCGGGAGGTGGGGGTGAGCAGTTCTTC.

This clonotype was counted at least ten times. The CDR3 sequence: CASSSYTGWPQHF. The CDR3 DNA reads as TGTGCCAGCAGTTCCTATACAGGGTGGCCCCAGCATTTT. V usage is TRBV27 and J usage is TRBJ1-5, with D perhaps TRBD1 (6 bases). Trimming removed 4 bases from V and 9 bases from J, with 13 bases in between. The CDR3 is 13 amino acids. Germline lookup yields CDR1 MNHEY and CDR2 SMNVEV (reference sequence).

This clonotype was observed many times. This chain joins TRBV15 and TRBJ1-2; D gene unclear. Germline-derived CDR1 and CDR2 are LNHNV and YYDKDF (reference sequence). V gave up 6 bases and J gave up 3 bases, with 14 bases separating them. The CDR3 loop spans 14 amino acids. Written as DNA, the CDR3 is TGTGCCACCAGGGACTGGGAGGGAGACTATGGCTACACCTTC. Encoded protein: CATRDWEGDYGYTF.

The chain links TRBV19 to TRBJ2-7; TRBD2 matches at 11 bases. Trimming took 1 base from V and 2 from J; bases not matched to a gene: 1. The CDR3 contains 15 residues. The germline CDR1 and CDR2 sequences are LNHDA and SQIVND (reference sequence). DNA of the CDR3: TGTGCCAGTAGTATAGTAGCGGGAGGGACCTACGAGCAGTACTTC. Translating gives CASSIVAGGTYEQYF. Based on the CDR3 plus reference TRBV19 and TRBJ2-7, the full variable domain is DGGITQSPKYLFRKEGQNVTLSCEQNLNHDAMYWYRQDPGQGLRLIYYSQIVNDFQKGDIAEGYSVSREKKESFPLTVTSAQKNPTAFYLCASSIVAGGTYEQYFGPGTRLTVT.

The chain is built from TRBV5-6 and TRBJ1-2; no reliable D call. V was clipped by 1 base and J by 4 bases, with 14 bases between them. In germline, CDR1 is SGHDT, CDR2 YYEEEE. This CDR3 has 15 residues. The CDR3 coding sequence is TGTGCCAGCAGCTTGAACTCCCCGACGGGCTATGGCTACACCTTC. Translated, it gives CASSLNSPTGYGYTF.

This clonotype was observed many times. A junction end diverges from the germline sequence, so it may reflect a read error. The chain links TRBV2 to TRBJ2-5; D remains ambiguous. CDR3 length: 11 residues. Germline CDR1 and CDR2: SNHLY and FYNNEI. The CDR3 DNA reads TGTGCCAGCAGGGAAGGGGAGACCCAGTACTTC. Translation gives CASREGETQYF.